Sequencing of this TCR beta chain was carried out in a study of beta chain features in type 1 diabetes. Study-wide findings and caveats: Insertions at VDJ junctions were less frequent in type 1 diabetes patients. These patients also deleted more nucleotides at the same junctions.

On this clone itself: Its antigen remains unknown. Other DNA sequences from this sample encode an identical CDR3 as well.

The sequenced template was cDNA made from the entire isolated RNA. Assay used: immunoSEQ multiplex PCR; TCRdb lists only in-frame clones, some missing. Here the sample spans 620,000 or so clones, roughly a sixth being singletons. This receptor was identified in a man between 18 and 29 years old in good health. The specimen was naive CD4+ T cells from blood.

Here the CDR3 reads CASSLGGNSYEQYF. The CDR3 DNA sequence: TGTGCCAGCAGCTTAGGGGGTAACTCCTACGAGCAGTACTTC. The J gene is TRBJ2-7, the V gene TRBV7-2; D gene unclear. Germline V gives CDR1 SGHTA, CDR2 FQGNSA. V shed 1 base and J shed 0 bases, with 7 bases lying between them. The length of the CDR3 is 14 residues. Together with reference TRBV7-2 and TRBJ2-7, the CDR3 gives the full variable domain: GAGVSQSPSNKVTEKGKDVELRCDPISGHTALYWYRQSLGQGLEFLIYFQGNSAPDKSGLPSDRFSAERTGGSVSTLTIQRTQQEDSAVYLCASSLGGNSYEQYFGPGTRLTVT.